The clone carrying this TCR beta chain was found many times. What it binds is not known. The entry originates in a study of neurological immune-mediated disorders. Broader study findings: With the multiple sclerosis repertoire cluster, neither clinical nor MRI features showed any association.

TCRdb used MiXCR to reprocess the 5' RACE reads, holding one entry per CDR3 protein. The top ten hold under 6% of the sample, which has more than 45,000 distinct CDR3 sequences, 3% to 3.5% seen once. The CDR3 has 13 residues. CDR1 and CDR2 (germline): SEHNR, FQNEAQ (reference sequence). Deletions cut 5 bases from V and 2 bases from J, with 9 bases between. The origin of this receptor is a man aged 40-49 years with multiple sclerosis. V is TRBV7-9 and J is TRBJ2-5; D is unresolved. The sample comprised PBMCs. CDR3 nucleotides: TGTGCCAGCAGCCAAAGCGAGCAAGAGACCCAGTACTTC. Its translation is CASSQSEQETQYF.